Listed below are T cell receptor beta chains from one sample, sequenced in a study of regulatory T cells in long-lasting Graves disease. MiXCR was run by TCRdb on the multiplex PCR reads, yielding one entry per CDR3 protein. The table includes 400,000 or so distinct CDR3 sequences, less than 25% detected once. The sample in question was peripheral blood mononuclear cells (PBMCs), obtained when the disease was refractory, from a patient treated with antithyroid drugs. These receptors were taken from a female donor with Graves disease. Each CDR3 is given with its conserved first and last residue. The order of the fields is J gene, V gene, clone size, D gene, CDR3 length, CDR3 DNA, CDR3 protein. The D gene is left open where the match is weak. Clone sizes are given selectively: once, few, many, or a class where the clone is expanded.

j_gene: TRBJ2-2
v_gene: TRBV19
abundance: .
d_gene: TRBD1
len: 18
CDR3nt: TGTGCCGCAAACCCGGGACAGAGATTTCCTCCGAACACCGGGGAGCTGTTTTTT
CDR3aa: CAANPGQRFPPNTGELFF

j_gene: TRBJ2-7
v_gene: TRBV28
abundance: many
d_gene: TRBD2
len: 16
CDR3nt: TGTGCCAGCAGTTTTCCCCTAGCGGGAGACTCCTACGAGCAGTACTTC
CDR3aa: CASSFPLAGDSYEQYF

j_gene: TRBJ2-7
v_gene: TRBV12-3/TRBV12-4
abundance: many
d_gene: TRBD1
len: 13
CDR3nt: TGTGCCAGCAGCTCGACAGGGGGCTACGAGCAGTACTTC
CDR3aa: CASSSTGGYEQYF

j_gene: TRBJ2-2
v_gene: TRBV7-2
abundance: .
d_gene: TRBD2
len: 16
CDR3nt: TGTGCCAGCAGCTCGCCTGAGGGAGGGTTTACCGGGGAGCTGTTTTTT
CDR3aa: CASSSPEGGFTGELFF

j_gene: TRBJ1-2
v_gene: TRBV19
abundance: many
d_gene: .
len: 13
CDR3nt: TGTGCCAGTAGTAACGGACTGGGCTATGGCTACACCTTC
CDR3aa: CASSNGLGYGYTF

j_gene: TRBJ2-5
v_gene: TRBV20-1
abundance: few
d_gene: TRBD1
len: 9
CDR3nt: TGCAGTGCCCGGACAGGGCAGTACTTC
CDR3aa: CSARTGQYF

j_gene: TRBJ1-5
v_gene: TRBV6-1
abundance: many
d_gene: .
len: 14
CDR3nt: TGTGCCAGCAGTGGTGGGGGGAGCAATCAGCCCCAGCATTTT
CDR3aa: CASSGGGSNQPQHF

j_gene: TRBJ2-2
v_gene: TRBV24-1
abundance: .
d_gene: TRBD2
len: 16
CDR3nt: TGTGCCACCAGTGAGCCCGGGACTAGCGTGACCGGGGAGCTGTTTTTT
CDR3aa: CATSEPGTSVTGELFF

j_gene: TRBJ2-1
v_gene: TRBV20-1
abundance: .
d_gene: TRBD2
len: 11
CDR3nt: TGCAGTGCTCACGAGCGGGATATTCAGTTCTTC
CDR3aa: CSAHERDIQFF

j_gene: TRBJ2-1
v_gene: TRBV20-1
abundance: .
d_gene: TRBD2
len: 14
CDR3nt: TGCAGTGCTCGGACTAGCGGGAGTGGGGATGAGCAGTTCTTC
CDR3aa: CSARTSGSGDEQFF

j_gene: TRBJ1-4
v_gene: TRBV20-1
abundance: many
d_gene: TRBD1
len: 13
CDR3nt: TGCAGTGCCTCGCCGACAGGGGACGAAAAACTGTTTTTT
CDR3aa: CSASPTGDEKLFF

j_gene: TRBJ2-7
v_gene: TRBV6-2/TRBV6-3
abundance: .
d_gene: .
len: 12
CDR3nt: TGTGCCAGCAGTGGGGTCTCCTACGAGCAGTACTTC
CDR3aa: CASSGVSYEQYF

j_gene: TRBJ2-2
v_gene: TRBV15
abundance: .
d_gene: .
len: 17
CDR3nt: TGTGCCACCAGTCCCCGAAAGCTAGCGCCAAACACCGGGGAGCTGTTTTTT
CDR3aa: CATSPRKLAPNTGELFF

j_gene: TRBJ2-7
v_gene: TRBV5-1
abundance: .
d_gene: TRBD2
len: 15
CDR3nt: TGCGCCAGCAGCGCTACTAGCGGGAGGGCGAACGAGCAGTACTTC
CDR3aa: CASSATSGRANEQYF

j_gene: TRBJ2-3
v_gene: TRBV28
abundance: .
d_gene: TRBD1
len: 16
CDR3nt: TGTGCCAGCAGTCCCAGGGGGTGGCAGAGCACAGATACGCAGTATTTT
CDR3aa: CASSPRGWQSTDTQYF

j_gene: TRBJ1-1
v_gene: TRBV20-1
abundance: few
d_gene: .
len: 17
CDR3nt: TGCAGTGCTACGGGGGTTGGATCAAGTCACCTGAACACTGAAGCTTTCTTT
CDR3aa: CSATGVGSSHLNTEAFF

j_gene: TRBJ1-4
v_gene: TRBV19
abundance: few
d_gene: .
len: 11
CDR3nt: TGTGCCAGTAGTATACGCGAAAAACTGTTTTTT
CDR3aa: CASSIREKLFF

j_gene: TRBJ2-5
v_gene: TRBV7-8
abundance: .
d_gene: .
len: 15
CDR3nt: TGTGCCAGCAGTAGCGCGCCCGGGGGTGAAGAGACCCAGTACTTC
CDR3aa: CASSSAPGGEETQYF

j_gene: TRBJ2-2
v_gene: TRBV9
abundance: .
d_gene: .
len: 13
CDR3nt: TGTGCCAGCAGCGTAGGGTGGACCGGGGAGCTGTTTTTT
CDR3aa: CASSVGWTGELFF

j_gene: TRBJ2-7
v_gene: TRBV6-1
abundance: many
d_gene: TRBD1
len: 15
CDR3nt: TGTGCCAGCAGTGAAAGGACAGGGGGTTCTGGGGAGCAGTACTTC
CDR3aa: CASSERTGGSGEQYF

j_gene: TRBJ2-2
v_gene: TRBV19
abundance: .
d_gene: .
len: 15
CDR3nt: TGTGCCAGTAGTATGGCTCAGGGTTGGACCGGGGAGCTGTTTTTT
CDR3aa: CASSMAQGWTGELFF

j_gene: TRBJ1-4
v_gene: TRBV12-3/TRBV12-4
abundance: few
d_gene: TRBD1
len: 16
CDR3nt: TGTGCCAGCAGTTTAAACAGGGGAGGAAGTGGTGAAAAACTGTTTTTT
CDR3aa: CASSLNRGGSGEKLFF

j_gene: TRBJ1-5
v_gene: TRBV19
abundance: .
d_gene: .
len: 19
CDR3nt: TGTGCCAGTACCTCACTCCGGACCGCCCAAGTCGGCGGCAATCAGCCCCAGCATTTT
CDR3aa: CASTSLRTAQVGGNQPQHF

j_gene: TRBJ2-2
v_gene: TRBV7-2
abundance: few
d_gene: TRBD1
len: 16
CDR3nt: TGTGCCAGCAGCTCCGGGACAGGGGTCTATCCCGGGGAGCTGTTTTTT
CDR3aa: CASSSGTGVYPGELFF

j_gene: TRBJ1-1
v_gene: TRBV12-3/TRBV12-4
abundance: .
d_gene: .
len: 11
CDR3nt: TGTGCCAGCAGTTGGGCCGAGCGGAGTTTCTTT
CDR3aa: CASSWAERSFF

j_gene: TRBJ1-1
v_gene: TRBV15
abundance: many
d_gene: .
len: 13
CDR3nt: TGTGCCACCAATAGGGGAGTGGACACTGAAGCTTTCTTT
CDR3aa: CATNRGVDTEAFF

j_gene: TRBJ1-2
v_gene: TRBV24-1
abundance: many
d_gene: .
len: 14
CDR3nt: TGTGCCACCAGTGACCCTGACAGCTACTATGGCTACACCTTC
CDR3aa: CATSDPDSYYGYTF

j_gene: TRBJ1-1
v_gene: TRBV9
abundance: .
d_gene: .
len: 14
CDR3nt: TGTGCCAGCAGCGACGGCACGGTGGGGACTGAAGCTTTCTTT
CDR3aa: CASSDGTVGTEAFF

j_gene: TRBJ2-7
v_gene: TRBV7-2
abundance: few
d_gene: TRBD2
len: 14
CDR3nt: TGTGCCAGCAGCTTAGCGGGACTAGCGCACGAGCATTACTTC
CDR3aa: CASSLAGLAHEHYF

j_gene: TRBJ1-5
v_gene: TRBV2
abundance: .
d_gene: TRBD1
len: 14
CDR3nt: TGTGCCAGCAGCAAAACAGGGGCGGCTCAGCCCCAGCATTTT
CDR3aa: CASSKTGAAQPQHF

j_gene: TRBJ1-1
v_gene: TRBV5-1
abundance: .
d_gene: .
len: 18
CDR3nt: TGCGCCAGCAGCTTGGTATCCCAGGGACTCCTCGGGAACACTGAAGCTTTCTTT
CDR3aa: CASSLVSQGLLGNTEAFF

j_gene: TRBJ2-7
v_gene: TRBV2
abundance: few
d_gene: TRBD2
len: 15
CDR3nt: TGTGCCAGCAGTGGCTCTAGCGGTAACGCCGGCGAGCAGTACTTC
CDR3aa: CASSGSSGNAGEQYF

j_gene: TRBJ1-4
v_gene: TRBV20-1
abundance: few
d_gene: .
len: 13
CDR3nt: TGCAGTGCTCTAGACAGGCTAAATGAAAAACTGTTTTTT
CDR3aa: CSALDRLNEKLFF

j_gene: TRBJ2-7
v_gene: TRBV28
abundance: many
d_gene: TRBD1
len: 13
CDR3nt: TGTGCCAGCACCACAGGGGGCTTCTACGAGCAGTACTTC
CDR3aa: CASTTGGFYEQYF

j_gene: TRBJ2-6
v_gene: TRBV2
abundance: many
d_gene: .
len: 16
CDR3nt: TGTGCCAGCAGTGAGGGACCGATCTCTGGGGCCAACGTCCTGACTTTC
CDR3aa: CASSEGPISGANVLTF

j_gene: TRBJ1-4
v_gene: TRBV7-2
abundance: many
d_gene: TRBD1
len: 17
CDR3nt: TGTGCCAGCAGCTCAAAAGCCGACAGGGGGGGATTGGAAAAACTGTTTTTT
CDR3aa: CASSSKADRGGLEKLFF

j_gene: TRBJ2-7
v_gene: TRBV20-1
abundance: .
d_gene: TRBD1
len: 12
CDR3nt: TGCAGTGCTAGGGGATACAGGGGCGAGCAGTACTTC
CDR3aa: CSARGYRGEQYF

j_gene: TRBJ1-5
v_gene: TRBV5-8
abundance: .
d_gene: .
len: 15
CDR3nt: TGTGCCAGCAGCCAAGCCGGGACCTTCGATCAGCCCCAGCATTTT
CDR3aa: CASSQAGTFDQPQHF

j_gene: TRBJ2-5
v_gene: TRBV5-5
abundance: .
d_gene: TRBD1
len: 14
CDR3nt: TGTGCCAGCAGCCCGGGACAGGGGGCTGGGGCCCAGTACTTC
CDR3aa: CASSPGQGAGAQYF

j_gene: TRBJ2-7
v_gene: TRBV9
abundance: many
d_gene: TRBD1
len: 14
CDR3nt: TGTGCCAGCAGCCCTAGGGACAGCTTCTACGAGCAGTACTTC
CDR3aa: CASSPRDSFYEQYF

j_gene: TRBJ2-5
v_gene: TRBV7-2
abundance: .
d_gene: .
len: 15
CDR3nt: TGTGCCAGCAGCTTAGGGTTTTACAGCCAAGAGACCCAGTACTTC
CDR3aa: CASSLGFYSQETQYF

j_gene: TRBJ2-7
v_gene: TRBV5-1
abundance: many
d_gene: .
len: 15
CDR3nt: TGCGCCAGCAGCTTAGAGGGGCCCTTCTCCTACGAGCAGTACTTC
CDR3aa: CASSLEGPFSYEQYF

j_gene: TRBJ2-5
v_gene: TRBV7-3
abundance: .
d_gene: TRBD1
len: 13
CDR3nt: TGTGCCAGCAGCACCGACAGGGTGGAGACCCAGTACTTC
CDR3aa: CASSTDRVETQYF

j_gene: TRBJ1-2
v_gene: TRBV20-1
abundance: few
d_gene: .
len: 16
CDR3nt: TGCAGTGCTAGATACAGACGTCCAAATCTTCCCTATGGCTACACCTTC
CDR3aa: CSARYRRPNLPYGYTF

j_gene: TRBJ2-7
v_gene: TRBV14
abundance: .
d_gene: TRBD2
len: 15
CDR3nt: TGTGCCAGCAGCCAACAGGGCGGGAGCTCCTACGAGCAGTACTTC
CDR3aa: CASSQQGGSSYEQYF

j_gene: TRBJ1-6
v_gene: TRBV15
abundance: .
d_gene: .
len: 15
CDR3nt: TGTGCCACCAGCAGATCCCGGGAGAATAATTCACCCCTCCACTTT
CDR3aa: CATSRSRENNSPLHF

j_gene: TRBJ1-1
v_gene: TRBV6-1
abundance: .
d_gene: .
len: 13
CDR3nt: TGTGCCAGCAGCCCCCCCAAGAACACTGAAGCTTTCTTT
CDR3aa: CASSPPKNTEAFF

j_gene: TRBJ1-1
v_gene: TRBV4-2
abundance: many
d_gene: TRBD1
len: 14
CDR3nt: TGTGCCAGCAGCCCGCAGGGGGCGCGAACTGAAGCTTTCTTT
CDR3aa: CASSPQGARTEAFF

j_gene: TRBJ2-2
v_gene: TRBV28
abundance: few
d_gene: .
len: 12
CDR3nt: TGTGCCACCTCAAGGGGTACCGGGGAGCTGTTTTTT
CDR3aa: CATSRGTGELFF

j_gene: TRBJ1-5
v_gene: TRBV7-9
abundance: .
d_gene: TRBD1
len: 15
CDR3nt: TGTGCCAGCAGCACGACCGGGACAGGCAATCAGCCCCAGCATTTT
CDR3aa: CASSTTGTGNQPQHF

j_gene: TRBJ1-2
v_gene: TRBV20-1
abundance: many
d_gene: .
len: 13
CDR3nt: TGCAGTGCTAGAGATCATCAGGGACTGGGCTACACCTTC
CDR3aa: CSARDHQGLGYTF

j_gene: TRBJ2-6
v_gene: TRBV12-3/TRBV12-4
abundance: few
d_gene: TRBD2
len: 18
CDR3nt: TGTGCCAGCAGTTTTGTCCTAGCGGGAGTAACTGGGGCCAACGTCCTGACTTTC
CDR3aa: CASSFVLAGVTGANVLTF

j_gene: TRBJ1-2
v_gene: TRBV28
abundance: .
d_gene: TRBD1
len: 14
CDR3nt: TGTGCCAGCAGTCCTCAAGGGGGCAACTATGGCTACACCTTC
CDR3aa: CASSPQGGNYGYTF